Below, 22 T cell receptor beta chains from the same sample are listed, as sequenced in a study of blood T cells in healthy people across ages. Next came a second PCR, run for about 7 to 12 cycles, which used a sample-barcoded 5' primer along with a J-beta primer mix. TCRdb recomputed calls from the 5' RACE reads with MiXCR, one row per CDR3 protein. The sample has about 1,400,000 distinct CDR3 sequences, roughly 64% seen once. The sequenced sample was blood. The receptor source for this set is a man aged 18 to 29 in good health.

This rearrangement joins TRBV5-6 to TRBJ1-2; D is possibly TRBD1 (6 bases). V shed 3 bases and J shed 0 bases, with 15 bases lying between them. The CDR3 runs to 16 residues. Germline V lookup: CDR1 SGHDT, CDR2 YYEEEE. The CDR3 protein is CASSSRWKGANYGYTF. As DNA, the CDR3 is TGTGCCAGCAGCTCCAGATGGAAGGGGGCTAACTATGGCTACACCTTC. Together with reference TRBV5-6 and TRBJ1-2, the CDR3 gives the full variable domain: DAGVTQSPTHLIKTRGQQVTLRCSPKSGHDTVSWYQQALGQGPQFIFQYYEEEERQRGNFPDRFSGHQFPNYSSELNVNALLLGDSALYLCASSSRWKGANYGYTFGSGTRLTVV.

The V and J genes are TRBV27 and TRBJ2-1; D gene ambiguous. Germline CDR1 reads MNHEY; CDR2 reads SMNVEV (reference sequence). The CDR3 totals 14 residues. V was cut by 8 bases and J by 6 bases, with 17 bases left in between. The CDR3 is CASHPENNGNEQFF. The CDR3 DNA follows: TGTGCCAGCCATCCCGAGAACAATGGCAATGAGCAGTTCTTC.

The rearrangement uses TRBV4-1 and TRBJ1-6, with 12 nucleotides matching TRBD1. CDR1 is MGHRA and CDR2 is YSYEKL in the germline V gene. The V and J ends lost 0 bases and 9 bases, in that order; junction bases with no gene match: 9. This CDR3 region has 18 residues. The CDR3 sequence: CASSQEGRDRGQSSPLHF. CDR3 nucleotide sequence: TGCGCCAGCAGCCAAGAAGGGCGGGACAGGGGGCAGAGTTCACCCCTCCACTTT.

The CDR3 sequence is CASSLDFGGQGSNNEQFF. The CDR3 DNA follows: TGTGCCAGCAGCTTAGACTTTGGGGGACAGGGGTCCAACAATGAGCAGTTCTTC. The chain joins TRBV11-2 to TRBJ2-1, with 10 bases fitting TRBD1. Germline assignment: CDR1 SGHAT and CDR2 FQNNGV. The CDR3 consists of 18 residues. V dropped 0 bases and J dropped 5; count of bases not matched to a gene: 10.

The chain has TRBV4-2 and TRBJ1-1; D not resolved. Per the germline V gene, CDR1 is LGHNA and CDR2 is YNFKEQ. The CDR3 consists of 17 residues. Trimming removed 4 bases from V and 1 base from J, with 19 bases in between. The CDR3 loop is CASSPPQTRVPNTEAFF. In nucleotides, the CDR3 is TGTGCCAGCAGCCCTCCCCAAACAAGGGTCCCGAACACTGAAGCTTTCTTT.

This clonotype was counted between two and nine times. As DNA, the CDR3 is TGTGCCAGCAGTTACTCGACGGTGTCACCCCTCCACTTT. Its protein product is CASSYSTVSPLHF. V and J are TRBV6-5 and TRBJ1-6; no clear D gene. CDR1 and CDR2 from the germline V gene are MNHEY and SVGAGI. The CDR3 is made up of 13 amino acids. V lost 0 bases and J 10 bases, leaving 7 bases between the germline ends.

The chain's CDR3 is CASSQDPSSLFNQPQHF. Written as DNA, the CDR3 is TGCGCCAGCAGCCAAGATCCTTCAAGTCTATTCAATCAGCCCCAGCATTTT. The chain couples TRBV4-1 to TRBJ1-5; D unresolved. From germline, CDR1 is MGHRA and CDR2 YSYEKL. The CDR3 has 17 amino acids. Trimming left V 0 bases short and J 3 bases short, with 15 bases between.

The V call is TRBV9, the J call TRBJ2-1; D gene unclear. This CDR3 is built from 14 residues. Trimming took off 0 bases at V and 6 bases at J, with 10 bases between the two ends. Germline V gives CDR1 SGDLS, CDR2 YYNGEE. CDR3 nucleotide sequence: TGTGCCAGCAGCGTAGAAATTGTTACCAATGAGCAGTTCTTC. Residues: CASSVEIVTNEQFF. Supplemented by reference TRBV9 and TRBJ2-1, the full variable domain reads DSGVTQTPKHLITATGQRVTLRCSPRSGDLSVYWYQQSLDQGLQFLIQYYNGEERAKGNILERFSAQQFPDLHSELNLSSLELGDSALYFCASSVEIVTNEQFFGPGTRLTVL.

J is TRBJ2-3 and V is TRBV30, with D hard to call. Germline CDR1 is GTSNPN and CDR2 is SVGIG (reference sequence). The CDR3 covers 13 residues. V lost 0 bases and J 5 bases, leaving 9 bases between the germline ends. The CDR3 DNA follows: TGTGCCTGGAGTGTAAAGAGGAGAGATACGCAGTATTTT. Its translation is CAWSVKRRDTQYF. Full variable domain (outside the CDR3, taken from reference TRBV30 and TRBJ2-3): SQTIHQWPATLVQPVGSPLSLECTVEGTSNPNLYWYRQAAGRGLQLLFYSVGIGQISSEVPQNLSASRPQDRQFILSSKKLLLSDSGFYLCAWSVKRRDTQYFGPGTRLTVL.

The genes are TRBV10-3 and TRBJ2-7; possible D gene TRBD2, 7 bases. The CDR3 covers 16 residues. Germline lookup yields CDR1 ENHRY and CDR2 SYGVKD. Trimming shortened V by 0 bases and J by 7 bases, and 19 bases separated the two germline ends. The chain's CDR3 is CAISESRGGAQNEQYF. CDR3 bases: TGTGCCATCAGTGAGTCGAGGGGGGGGGCCCAGAATGAGCAGTACTTC.

This clonotype occurred once. The chain joins TRBV9 to TRBJ2-5; a possible D gene is TRBD2 (5 bases). The CDR3 loop spans 16 amino acids. Germline assignment: CDR1 SGDLS and CDR2 YYNGEE. V lost 4 bases to trimming and J lost 3 bases, with 19 bases between them. The CDR3 bases are TGTGCCAGCAGCATAGGGAGTGCTGTCCACGAAGAGACCCAGTACTTC. It translates to CASSIGSAVHEETQYF.

The chain joins TRBV4-2 to TRBJ2-6, with D perhaps matching TRBD2 (6 bases). The CDR3 consists of 17 residues. Trimming cost V 0 bases and J 2 bases, with 11 bases left between them. Per the germline V gene, CDR1 is LGHNA and CDR2 is YNFKEQ. The DNA of the CDR3 is TGTGCCAGCAGCCAAGATCCCGGGGGAACTGGGGCCAACGTCCTGACTTTC. Protein sequence: CASSQDPGGTGANVLTF.

The V gene is TRBV7-2, the J gene TRBJ2-1; 14 bases match TRBD2. The junction had 6 bases not matched to a gene; V was cut back by 5 bases and J by 9 bases. CDR1 and CDR2 from the germline V gene are SGHTA and FQGNSA. The CDR3 extends over 15 amino acids. The CDR3 protein is CASSPYGLAGGEQFF. The CDR3, as DNA: TGTGCCAGCAGCCCCTATGGACTAGCGGGAGGTGAGCAGTTCTTC.

The rearrangement joins TRBV7-6 to TRBJ2-5, with 12 bases that match TRBD2. Germline lookup yields CDR1 SGHVS and CDR2 FNYEAQ. The CDR3 runs 19 residues. The junction had 14 bases not matched to a gene; V was cut back by 5 bases and J by 1 base. CDR3 sequence (DNA): TGTGCCAGCAGCCCCAGCGGACTAGCGGGGTCTCTCAGCCAAGAGACCCAGTACTTC. This gives the protein CASSPSGLAGSLSQETQYF.

V is TRBV25-1 and J is TRBJ2-5; 11 nucleotides align to TRBD2. CDR3 size: 15 residues. V dropped 2 bases and J dropped 5; count of bases not matched to a gene: 4. Germline CDR1 and CDR2: MGHDK and SYGVNS. CDR3 nucleotide sequence: TGTGCCAGCAGTGAACCGGGACTAGCGGACGAGACCCAGTACTTC. Translated: CASSEPGLADETQYF.

The V and J genes are TRBV2 and TRBJ2-1, with TRBD2 matching 7 bases. V gave up 5 bases and J gave up 7 bases; unmatched junction bases: 14. The germline V gene has CDR1 SNHLY and CDR2 FYNNEI. The CDR3 runs 16 residues. CDR3 residues: CASSKLRERIGNEQFF. CDR3 nucleotides: TGTGCCAGCAGTAAATTGCGGGAGCGAATTGGGAATGAGCAGTTCTTC.

CDR3 region: CSVEEAEGARSYEQYF. CDR3 bases: TGCAGCGTTGAAGAAGCCGAGGGGGCCCGCTCCTACGAGCAGTACTTC. The gene calls are TRBV29-1 and TRBJ2-7; 7 nucleotides match TRBD1. V was clipped by 0 bases and J by 0 bases; unmatched bases: 8. CDR3 size: 16 residues. CDR1 and CDR2 (germline): SQVTM, ANQGSEA.

The chain has TRBV3-1 and TRBJ2-3, with 7 bases that match TRBD2. Germline V CDR1 and CDR2: LGHDT, YNNKEL (reference sequence). V shed 0 bases, J shed 5 bases, and the junction held 17 bases outside the gene matches. This CDR3 region has 19 residues. The CDR3 reads CASSQDLNAGGSLEDTQYF. As DNA, the CDR3 is TGTGCCAGCAGCCAAGACCTTAATGCCGGGGGGTCATTGGAAGATACGCAGTATTTT.

The rearrangement uses TRBV20-1 and TRBJ2-5; D not resolved. CDR1 is DFQATT and CDR2 is SNEGSKA in the germline V gene (reference sequence). V gave up 8 bases and J gave up 11 bases, with 21 bases separating them. The CDR3 covers 12 residues. CDR3 protein: CSSLLESNEQYF. DNA for the CDR3: TGCAGTTCATTGCTTGAGTCGAATGAGCAGTACTTC.

This sequence joins TRBV7-9 and TRBJ1-1; D is perhaps TRBD1 (6 bases). Trimming took 5 bases from V and 1 from J, leaving 14 bases between them. CDR1 and CDR2 from the germline V gene are SEHNR and FQNEAQ (reference sequence). The CDR3 length is 15 residues. The CDR3 sequence: CASSPRQDPNTEAFF. The CDR3 DNA is TGTGCCAGCAGCCCAAGACAGGATCCGAACACTGAAGCTTTCTTT.

V and J are TRBV6-1 and TRBJ2-5; 11 positions agree with TRBD1. The CDR3 spans 15 residues. The V gene end was trimmed by 5 bases and the J gene end by 7 bases; junction bases not matched to a gene: 9. Germline V gives CDR1 MNHNS, CDR2 SASEGT. The CDR3 region is CASSRDRGNRGTQYF. The CDR3 DNA sequence: TGTGCCAGCAGTCGGGACAGGGGGAATAGGGGGACCCAGTACTTC.

The CDR3 coding sequence is TGCAGCGAAAAAAGCGGGACTAGCGGGAGTGAGCAGTTCTTC. It yields the protein CSEKSGTSGSEQFF. This chain links TRBV29-1 with TRBJ2-1; 14 bases map to TRBD2. Per germline, CDR1 SQVTM and CDR2 ANQGSEA. The CDR3 consists of 14 residues. J lost 9 bases, V lost 7 bases, and 8 bases had no gene match.